These T cell receptor beta chains were read from a single sample in a study of blood T cell repertoires in COVID-19. This table comes from immunoSEQ multiplex PCR, and its TCRdb copy is limited to in-frame clones, with some not included. The profile shows approximately 110,000 clones, around 86% of them singletons. The sample consisted of peripheral blood. These receptors came from a man in his 70s with acute or convalescent COVID-19. CDR3s include the opening cysteine and the closing phenylalanine or tryptophan. The D gene is left open where the match is weak. Clone size is shown for a subset of rows, as once, few, many or a class of expanded clone.

v_gene	j_gene	d_gene	abundance	CDR3aa	CDR3nt
TRBV9	TRBJ1-3	.	.	CASSPSKVLGGGNTIYF	TGTGCCAGCAGCCCCAGTAAAGTTTTGGGAGGAGGAAACACCATATATTTT
TRBV9	TRBJ1-4	.	.	CASSVGGATNEKLFF	TGTGCCAGCAGCGTAGGGGGGGCAACTAATGAAAAACTGTTTTTT
TRBV6-1	TRBJ1-2	TRBD1	.	CASSERTGRDGYTF	TGTGCCAGCAGTGAACGGACAGGGAGGGATGGCTACACCTTC
TRBV28	TRBJ1-2	TRBD1	.	CASRLSGGNGYTF	TGTGCCAGCAGGTTATCAGGGGGCAATGGCTACACCTTC
TRBV10-3	TRBJ2-3	.	.	CAISGDSNTQYF	TGTGCCATCAGTGGCGACAGTAATACGCAGTATTTT
TRBV28	TRBJ1-5	TRBD1	.	CASRQGGNQPQHF	TGTGCCAGCAGACAGGGGGGCAATCAGCCCCAGCATTTT
TRBV6-5	TRBJ2-1	.	.	CASIRVDEQFF	TGTGCCAGCATCCGAGTCGATGAGCAGTTCTTC
TRBV5-4	TRBJ1-1	.	.	CASSHQGENTEAFF	TGTGCCAGCAGCCATCAGGGCGAAAACACTGAAGCTTTCTTT
TRBV29-1	TRBJ1-2	.	few	CSVEDDSKNYGYTF	TGCAGCGTTGAGGATGACAGCAAAAACTATGGCTACACCTTC
TRBV28	TRBJ1-5	.	.	CASTLTENQPQHF	TGTGCCAGCACCCTGACAGAAAATCAGCCCCAGCATTTT
TRBV29-1	TRBJ2-3	TRBD2	.	CSVEGLAGGQDTQYF	TGCAGCGTTGAAGGGCTAGCGGGGGGTCAAGATACGCAGTATTTT
TRBV2	TRBJ1-4	.	.	CASSPWGHGEKLFF	TGTGCCAGCAGCCCCTGGGGGCATGGTGAAAAACTGTTTTTT
TRBV16	TRBJ2-3	.	.	CASKGLFSTDTQYF	TGTGCCAGCAAGGGACTCTTTAGCACAGATACGCAGTATTTT
TRBV27	TRBJ2-3	.	.	CASGFTDTQYF	TGTGCCAGCGGCTTCACAGATACGCAGTATTTT
TRBV19	TRBJ1-3	.	few	CASSPRWQGTFGNTIYF	TGTGCCAGTAGTCCCCGTTGGCAGGGGACCTTCGGAAACACCATATATTTT
TRBV7-3	TRBJ2-3	TRBD2	.	CASSLGREPDTQYF	TGTGCCAGCAGCTTAGGGCGGGAGCCAGATACGCAGTATTTT
TRBV28	TRBJ1-4	.	.	CASSLPLTTNEKLFF	TGTGCCAGCAGTTTACCCCTAACAACTAATGAAAAACTGTTTTTT
TRBV28	TRBJ1-2	TRBD1	.	CASSDRVGYTF	TGTGCCAGCAGCGACAGGGTCGGCTACACCTTC
TRBV18	TRBJ2-2	.	.	CASSPSRAGIGELFF	TGTGCCAGCTCACCGTCGCGCGCGGGAATAGGGGAGCTGTTTTTT
TRBV21-1	TRBJ1-1	.	.	CASSNDRGPEAFF	TGTGCCAGCAGCAACGACAGGGGGCCTGAAGCTTTCTTT
TRBV29-1	TRBJ1-3	.	.	CSVDRGGNTIYF	TGCAGCGTTGACAGGGGTGGAAACACCATATATTTT
TRBV5-5	TRBJ2-5	.	once	CASRGAAQETQYF	TGTGCCAGCAGGGGGGCAGCGCAAGAGACCCAGTACTTC
TRBV9	TRBJ2-7	.	.	CASSEQQGKSYEQYF	TGTGCCAGCAGCGAACAACAGGGCAAATCCTACGAGCAGTACTTC
TRBV6-5	TRBJ1-6	.	.	CASSPRVLKPLHF	TGTGCCAGCAGTCCCCGGGTCCTCAAACCCCTCCACTTT
TRBV7-2	TRBJ2-1	TRBD2	.	CASSLGASGVGEQFF	TGTGCCAGCAGCTTAGGGGCTAGCGGGGTAGGTGAGCAGTTCTTC
TRBV5-1	TRBJ2-7	TRBD1	.	CASSLATGTYEQYF	TGCGCCAGCAGCTTGGCGACAGGGACCTACGAGCAGTACTTC
TRBV3-1/TRBV3-2	TRBJ2-7	TRBD1	.	CASSQLGTGGYEQYF	TGTGCCAGCAGCCAATTGGGGACAGGAGGCTACGAGCAGTACTTC